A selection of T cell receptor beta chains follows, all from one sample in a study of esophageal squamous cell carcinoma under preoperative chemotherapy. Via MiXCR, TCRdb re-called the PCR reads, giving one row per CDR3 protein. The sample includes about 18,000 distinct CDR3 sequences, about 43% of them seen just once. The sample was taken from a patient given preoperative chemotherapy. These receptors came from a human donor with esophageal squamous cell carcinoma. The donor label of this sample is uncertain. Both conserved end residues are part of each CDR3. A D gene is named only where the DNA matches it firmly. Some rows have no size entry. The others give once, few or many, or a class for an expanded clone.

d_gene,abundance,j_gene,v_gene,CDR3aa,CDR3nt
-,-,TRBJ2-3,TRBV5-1,CASSLVRGGNTDTQYF,TGCGCCAGCAGCTTGGTGCGGGGTGGGAACACAGATACGCAGTATTTT
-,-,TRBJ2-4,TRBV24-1,CATSEAAGGGTQDIQYF,TGTGCCACCAGTGAGGCCGCCGGGGGAGGAACCCAAGACATTCAGTACTTC
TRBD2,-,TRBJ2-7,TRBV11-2,CASSSGTSGTFVYEQYF,TGTGCCAGCAGCTCCGGGACTAGCGGGACGTTCGTCTACGAGCAGTACTTC
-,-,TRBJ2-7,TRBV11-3,CASSQPALAGYSYEQYF,TGTGCCAGCAGCCAACCGGCCTTGGCGGGATATTCCTACGAGCAGTACTTC
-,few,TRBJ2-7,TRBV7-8,CASSTGTASYEQYF,TGTGCCAGCAGCACCGGGACGGCTTCCTACGAGCAGTACTTC
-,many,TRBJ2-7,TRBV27,CASSLTSQSSYEQYF,TGTGCCAGCAGCCTAACTAGTCAAAGCTCCTACGAGCAGTACTTC
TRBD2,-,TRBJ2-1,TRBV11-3,CASQLAGAYEQFF,TGTGCCAGTCAGCTAGCGGGAGCCTATGAGCAGTTCTTC
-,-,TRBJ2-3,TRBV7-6,CASSFLEGEGTDKQYF,TGTGCCAGCAGCTTTTTAGAGGGAGAAGGTACAGATAAGCAGTATTTT
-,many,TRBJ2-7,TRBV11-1,CASSLRGLEQYF,TGTGCCAGCAGCTTACGGGGGCTCGAGCAGTACTTC
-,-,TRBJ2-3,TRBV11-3,CASVPGQGATDTQYF,TGTGCCAGCGTCCCGGGGCAGGGTGCCACAGATACGCAGTATTTC
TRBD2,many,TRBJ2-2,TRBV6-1,CASTLIGGGTLTGELFF,TGTGCCAGCACCCTAATTGGGGGGGGGACGCTCACCGGGGAGCTGTTTTTT
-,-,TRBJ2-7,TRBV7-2,CASSWIADSDEQYF,TGTGCCAGCAGCTGGATAGCGGACAGCGACGAGCAGTACTTC
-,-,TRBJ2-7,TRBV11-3,CASSTRTREQYF,TGTGCCAGCAGCACCAGGACCCGGGAGCAGTACTTC
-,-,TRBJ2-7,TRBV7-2,CASRGETYEQYF,TGTGCCAGCAGAGGGGAAACCTACGAGCAGTACTTC
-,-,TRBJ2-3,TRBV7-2,CASRLAESTQYF,TGTGCCAGCAGGTTAGCGGAATCCACGCAGTATTTC
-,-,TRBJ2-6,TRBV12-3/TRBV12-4,CASSWRLSGANVLTF,TGTGCCAGCAGTTGGCGGCTCTCTGGGGCCAACGTCCTGACTTTC
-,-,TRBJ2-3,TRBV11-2,CASSGSGGRDTDTQYF,TGTGCCAGCAGCGGGTCGGGGGGCCGCGACACAGATACGCAGTATTTT
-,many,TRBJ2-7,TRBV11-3,CASSREAGRLAEQYF,TGTGCCAGCAGCCGTGAGGCGGGGAGACTTGCCGAGCAGTACTTC
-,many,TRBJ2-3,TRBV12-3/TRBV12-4,CASRSAGRTDTQYF,TGTGCCAGCAGGTCGGCAGGACGAACAGATACGCAGTATTTT
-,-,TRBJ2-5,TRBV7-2,CASGRTGDKATQYF,TGTGCCAGCGGCCGTACCGGGGACAAAGCGACCCAGTACTTC
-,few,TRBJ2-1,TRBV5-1,CASSLAASWETQFF,TGCGCCAGCAGCTTGGCCGCTAGCTGGGAGACCCAGTTCTTC
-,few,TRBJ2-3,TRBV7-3,CASSLAGSTSTDTQYF,TGTGCCAGCAGCTTAGCGGGTAGTACTAGCACAGATACGCAGTATTTT
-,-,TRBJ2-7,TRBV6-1,CARVARGYF,TGTGCCCGCGTCGCCAGAGGTTACTTC
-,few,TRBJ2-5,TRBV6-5,CASRYLTSQETQYF,TGTGCCAGCAGATACCTGACGTCGCAAGAGACCCAGTACTTC
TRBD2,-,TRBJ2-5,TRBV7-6,CASSDQAGGRETQYF,TGTGCCAGCAGCGACCAGGCGGGAGGGCGGGAGACCCAGTACTTC
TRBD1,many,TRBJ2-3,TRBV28,CASSLGTGGADTQYF,TGTGCCAGCAGTTTAGGGACAGGGGGCGCAGATACGCAGTATTTT
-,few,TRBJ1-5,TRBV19,CASSIVRGVQPQHF,TGTGCCAGTAGTATAGTAAGAGGGGTCCAGCCCCAGCATTTT
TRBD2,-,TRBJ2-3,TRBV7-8,CGGGFAMRGKETQYF,TGTGGCGGGGGGTTCGCGATGCGTGGGAAGGAGACGCAGTATTTT
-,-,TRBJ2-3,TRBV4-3,CAGSVLWAKDIQYF,TGCGCCGGCAGCGTCCTCTGGGCCAAAGATATTCAGTATTTC
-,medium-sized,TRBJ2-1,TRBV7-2,CASSLVALSNEQFF,TGTGCCAGCAGCTTAGTTGCTCTTTCCAATGAGCAGTTCTTC
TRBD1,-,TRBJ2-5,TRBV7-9,CASSLGTGTQYQETQYF,TGTGCCAGCAGCTTAGGGACAGGGACTCAGTACCAAGAGACCCAGTACTTC
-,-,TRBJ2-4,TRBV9,CASSVGLVENIQYF,TGTGCCAGCAGCGTAGGGTTGGTCGAAAACATTCAGTACTTC
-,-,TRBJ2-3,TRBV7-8,CAGGFAGGAPETQYF,-
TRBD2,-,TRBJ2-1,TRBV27,CASSPGLAGVSSYEQFF,TGTGCCAGCAGTCCAGGACTAGCGGGCGTGAGCTCCTACGAGCAGTTCTTC
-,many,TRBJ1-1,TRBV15,CATSRTGNTEAFF,TGTGCCACCAGCCGAACAGGGAACACTGAAGCTTTCTTT
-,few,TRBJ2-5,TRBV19,CASSIVWSETQYF,TGTGCCAGTAGTATTGTTTGGTCGGAGACCCAGTACTTC
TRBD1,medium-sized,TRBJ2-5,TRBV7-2,CASSLAQGALETQYF,TGTGCCAGCAGCTTAGCACAGGGGGCGTTGGAGACCCAGTACTTC
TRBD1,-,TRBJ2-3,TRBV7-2,CASSARQGGGKNIQYF,TGTGCCAGCAGCGCACGACAGGGGGGAGGCAAAAATATTCAGTATTTT
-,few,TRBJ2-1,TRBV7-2,CASSLVNGPNEQFF,TGTGCCAGCAGCTTAGTCAATGGTCCCAATGAGCAGTTCTTC
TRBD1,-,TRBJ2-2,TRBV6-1,CASRTGQGGTDEQFF,TGTGCCAGCAGAACCGGACAGGGGGGCACCGATGAGCAGTTTTTT
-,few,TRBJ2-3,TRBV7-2,CASRSSPSSTDTQYF,TGTGCCAGCAGATCATCGCCGTCTAGCACAGATACGCAGTATTTT
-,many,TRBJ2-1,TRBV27,CASSPYGTYNEQFF,TGTGCCAGCTCCCCTTACGGGACCTACAATGAGCAGTTCTTC
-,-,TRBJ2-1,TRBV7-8,CASSLGPLGQFF,TGTGCCAGCAGCTTAGGCCCCCTAGGGCAGTTCTTC
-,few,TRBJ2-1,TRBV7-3,CASSLEGNEQFF,TGTGCCAGCAGCTTAGAAGGCAATGAGCAGTTCTTC
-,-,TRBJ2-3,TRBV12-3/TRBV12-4,CASSLTGVGTGEQYF,TGTGCCAGCAGTTTAACGGGAGTGGGCACCGGTGAGCAGTATTTT
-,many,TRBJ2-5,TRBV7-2,CASSLEMQGQETQYF,TGTGCCAGCAGCTTAGAGATGCAGGGGCAAGAGACCCAGTACTTC
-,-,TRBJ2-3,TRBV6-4,CASSEGKSTDTQYF,TGTGCCAGCAGTGAAGGAAAAAGCACAGATACGCAGTATTTT
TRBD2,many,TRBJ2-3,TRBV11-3,CASSLRLAGGVDTQYF,TGTGCCAGCAGCCTCCGACTAGCGGGAGGGGTAGATACGCAGTATTTT
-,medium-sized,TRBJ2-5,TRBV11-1,CASSSAGQETQYF,TGTGCCAGCAGCTCTGCAGGACAAGAGACCCAGTACTTC
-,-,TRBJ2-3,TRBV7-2,CASRVLGGGRIPETQYF,TGTGCCAGCAGGGTACTAGGTGGCGGCCGTATCCCAGAGACCCAGTACTTT
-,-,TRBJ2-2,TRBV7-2,CAGIPSASTDTQFF,TGTGCGGGCATCCCGTCCGCGAGCACAGATACGCAGTTTTTT
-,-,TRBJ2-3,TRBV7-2,CASSSPASTKYTQYF,TGTGCCAGCAGCTCCCCCGCGTCGACCAAGTATACGCAGTATTTT
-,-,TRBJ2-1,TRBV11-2,CASSLDFLGLDEQFF,TGTGCCAGCAGCTTAGATTTCCTTGGACTCGATGAGCAGTTCTTC